The 14 T cell receptor beta chains reported below all come from one sample, sequenced in a study of blood T cells in healthy people across ages. A second PCR of roughly 7 to 11 cycles used a sample-barcoded 5' primer and a J-beta primer mix. TCRdb reprocessed the 5' RACE reads via MiXCR and lists one record per CDR3 protein. The sample holds some 1.4 million distinct CDR3 sequences, 42% seen once. Sequencing was done on a sample of blood. These receptors were obtained from a woman younger than 30 in good health.

As concerns this clonotype: Sequence at one end of the junction differs from germline and may be a read error. The chain carries TRBV24-1 and TRBJ2-2; no firm D call. The CDR3 spans 15 residues. Germline assignment: CDR1 KGHDR and CDR2 SFDVKD. CDR3: CATGDSGRTTGELFF. In nucleotides, the CDR3 is TGTGCCACCGGTGATTCCGGACGGACCACCGGGGAGCTGTTTTTT.

A few counts support this clonotype. The CDR3 loop reads CASSQVWTSGYNEQFF. For the CDR3, the DNA is TGTGCCAGCAGCCAAGTCTGGACTAGCGGTTACAATGAGCAGTTCTTC. The genes are TRBV14 and TRBJ2-1; 10 bases line up with TRBD2. V dropped 1 base and J dropped 4; count of bases not matched to a gene: 4. Germline V lookup: CDR1 SGHDN, CDR2 FVKESK. The CDR3 is made up of 16 amino acids.

The chain carries TRBV12-3 or TRBV12-4 and TRBJ1-1; possible D gene TRBD1, 6 bases. The CDR3 consists of 15 residues. Trimming pared 3 bases from V and 1 base from J, leaving 12 bases between. The CDR3 region is CASSLGGPRNTEAFF. For the CDR3, the DNA is TGTGCCAGCAGTTTGGGGGGCCCGAGGAACACTGAAGCTTTCTTT.

This clonotype has just a few counts. The V and J genes are TRBV29-1 and TRBJ1-4; 10 bases agree with TRBD1. The germline CDR1 and CDR2 sequences are SQVTM and ANQGSEA. The length of the CDR3 is 14 residues. Trimming cost V 5 bases and J 7 bases; bases outside gene matches: 7. CDR3 bases: TGCAGCGTTAACACCGGGACAGGGGTTGAAAAACTGTTTTTT. Protein sequence: CSVNTGTGVEKLFF.

The CDR3, as DNA: TGTGCCATCAGTGGGGGCGGGGCTAGCGGATACAATGAGCAGTTCTTC. Encoded protein: CAISGGGASGYNEQFF. This chain connects TRBV10-3 to TRBJ2-1; TRBD2 matches 7 bases. Trimming cost V 4 bases and J 4 bases; bases outside gene matches: 10. In germline, CDR1 is ENHRY, CDR2 SYGVKD. The CDR3 totals 16 residues.

The chain links TRBV9 to TRBJ2-7; D remains unclear. The length of the CDR3 is 12 residues. Looked up from germline, CDR1 is SGDLS and CDR2 is YYNGEE. Trimming cost V 1 base and J 7 bases, with 9 bases left between them. The CDR3 is CASSVTGAEQYF. In DNA form, the CDR3 reads TGTGCCAGCAGCGTAACTGGCGCAGAGCAGTACTTC.

This chain connects TRBV6-5 to TRBJ1-2; D not certain. The germline V and J ends were trimmed by 6 bases and 0 bases, with 14 bases remaining between them. From germline, CDR1 is MNHEY and CDR2 SVGAGI. The CDR3 consists of 15 residues. CDR3: CASRPNPGTNYGYTF. Here the CDR3 DNA reads TGTGCCAGCAGGCCTAACCCCGGGACTAACTATGGCTACACCTTC.

The chain is built from TRBV5-5 and TRBJ1-1; 9 bases align to TRBD1. Trimming cost V 3 bases and J 6 bases; bases outside gene matches: 6. Germline-derived CDR1 and CDR2 are SGHKS and YYEKEE (reference sequence). The CDR3 length is 14 residues. The CDR3, as DNA: TGTGCCAGCAGCTGGGGGACAGGGAGGTCTGAAGCTTTCTTT. Translated, it gives CASSWGTGRSEAFF.

The chain joins TRBV3-1 to TRBJ2-7; D not certain. The CDR3 sequence is 15 residues long. V was shortened by 0 bases and J by 1 base, with 10 bases between the two germline ends. Germline-derived CDR1 and CDR2 are LGHDT and YNNKEL (reference sequence). The CDR3 reads CASSQEARVSYEQYF. CDR3 coding DNA: TGTGCCAGCAGCCAAGAGGCGAGAGTATCCTACGAGCAGTACTTC.

The chain couples TRBV2 to TRBJ2-7; TRBD1 matches at 8 bases. This CDR3 comprises 15 residues. Germline V gene data show CDR1 as SNHLY and CDR2 as FYNNEI. Trimming removed 1 base from V and 1 base from J; junction bases left unmatched: 3. The CDR3 region has the DNA TGTGCCAGCAGTGAAGGGTGGACAGGGTCCTACGAGCAGTACTTC. It specifies CASSEGWTGSYEQYF.

This clonotype has only a few counts. J is TRBJ1-1 and V is TRBV5-6; a weak D match, TRBD1 (5 bases). Trimming took 4 bases from V and 0 from J, leaving 10 bases between them. In germline, CDR1 is SGHDT, CDR2 YYEEEE. The CDR3 runs to 14 residues. The CDR3 coding sequence is TGTGCCAGCAGCCTGACAGATTTGAACACTGAAGCTTTCTTT. Translated: CASSLTDLNTEAFF.

This clonotype has more than one count but fewer than ten. This sequence joins TRBV14 and TRBJ2-4; D is undetermined. Germline lookup yields CDR1 SGHDN and CDR2 FVKESK. V lost 3 bases and J 4 bases, leaving 4 bases between the germline ends. The CDR3 has 12 amino acids. The CDR3 protein is CASSQGKNIQYF. CDR3 nucleotides: TGTGCCAGCAGCCAGGGTAAAAACATTCAGTACTTC.

This clonotype was seen only a few times. The chain carries TRBV6-2 or TRBV6-3 and TRBJ2-1; 10 bases fit TRBD2. The CDR3 totals 16 residues. Trimming took 2 bases from V and 6 from J; bases not matched to a gene: 7. Germline CDR1 and CDR2: MNHEY and SVGEGT. In nucleotides, the CDR3 is TGTGCCAGCAGTTACAGGCAGGCTAGCGGGAGCAATGAGCAGTTCTTC. Translated: CASSYRQASGSNEQFF.

The chain combines TRBV7-9 with TRBJ2-1, with D possibly matching TRBD1 (5 bases). Gene TRBJ2-7 matches the end of the DNA better, so the J call may be wrong. Looked up from germline, CDR1 is SEHNR and CDR2 is FQNEAQ (reference sequence). The CDR3 totals 15 residues. In DNA, the CDR3 is TGTGCCAGCAGCCTACAGGCCGGGTTCTACAATGAGCAGTACTTC. Translated, it gives CASSLQAGFYNEQYF.